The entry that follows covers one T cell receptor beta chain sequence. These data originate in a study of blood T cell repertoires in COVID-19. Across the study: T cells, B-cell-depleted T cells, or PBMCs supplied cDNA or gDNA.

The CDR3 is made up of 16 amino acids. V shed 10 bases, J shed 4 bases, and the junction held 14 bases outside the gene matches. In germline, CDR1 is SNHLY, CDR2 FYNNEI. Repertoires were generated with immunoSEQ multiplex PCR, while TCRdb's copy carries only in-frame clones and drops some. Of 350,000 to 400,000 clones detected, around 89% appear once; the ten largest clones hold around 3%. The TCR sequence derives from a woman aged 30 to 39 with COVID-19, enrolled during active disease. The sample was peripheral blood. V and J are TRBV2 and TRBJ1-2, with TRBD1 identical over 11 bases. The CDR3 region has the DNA TGTGCCACCGCCTTGGGACAGGGGGTAGGTGGCTATGGCTACACCTTC. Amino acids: CATALGQGVGGYGYTF.